Listed here are 21 T cell receptor beta chains from one sample, sequenced in a study of cytomegalovirus exposure and HLA in healthy donors. Both 60 Vbeta primers and 13 Jbeta primers went into the PCR. Produced via immunoSEQ multiplex PCR; TCRdb's table is partial and in-frame only. The sample has 90,000 to 120,000 clones; around 80% are singletons. Specimen: PBMCs. Receptor source: a woman aged 40 to 49 in good health and CMV-seronegative.

V usage is TRBV7-8 and J usage is TRBJ2-1; D unclear. The CDR3 has 13 amino acids. Germline CDR1 and CDR2: SGHVS and FQNEAQ. Between the trimmed V and J ends, which lost 5 bases and 7 bases, there was a span of 12 bases. The DNA of the CDR3 is TGTGCCAGCAGCAAAAACATGCCGAATGAGCAGTTCTTC. Protein: CASSKNMPNEQFF.

The chain links TRBV29-1 to TRBJ2-7; D call uncertain. V lost 6 bases to trimming and J lost 6 bases, with 12 bases between them. The CDR3 contains 11 residues. The germline V gene encodes CDR1 SQVTM and CDR2 ANQGSEA. The chain's CDR3 is CSVPTDGEQYF. The DNA of the CDR3 is TGCAGCGTGCCCACAGACGGCGAGCAGTACTTC.

This rearrangement joins TRBV19 to TRBJ2-1; 9 bases align to TRBD2. Germline V gene lookup returns CDR1 LNHDA and CDR2 SQIVND (reference sequence). Unmatched junction bases numbered 3, after V lost 4 bases and J lost 2 bases. The CDR3 sequence is 15 residues long. In DNA form, the CDR3 reads TGTGCCAGTAGTAGCGGGAGGGTCCCCTACAATGAGCAGTTCTTC. Translation gives CASSSGRVPYNEQFF.

The V gene is TRBV5-4, the J gene TRBJ1-5, with a tentative D call TRBD1 (6 bases). Trimming pared 4 bases from V and 4 bases from J, leaving 12 bases between. The CDR3 extends over 14 amino acids. Germline lookup yields CDR1 SGHNT and CDR2 YYREEE (reference sequence). The DNA for the CDR3 is TGTGCCAGCAGCGTGGCAGGGGTGAATCAGCCCCAGCATTTT. This encodes CASSVAGVNQPQHF.

This chain uses TRBV7-2 with TRBJ2-1; maybe TRBD1 (6 bases). The CDR3 length is 16 residues. The V gene lost 3 bases and the J gene lost 1 base, with 13 bases spanning the gap. Germline CDR1 SGHTA, CDR2 FQGNSA. CDR3: CASSLQGPGSYNEQFF. The CDR3 DNA sequence: TGTGCCAGCAGCTTGCAGGGGCCAGGGTCCTACAATGAGCAGTTCTTC.

As DNA, the CDR3 is TGTGCCAGCAGCTTAGCGGGTCCTCACGGGGAGACCCAGTACTTC. Amino acid sequence: CASSLAGPHGETQYF. The rearrangement uses TRBV7-9 and TRBJ2-5; D remains ambiguous. Germline lookup yields CDR1 SEHNR and CDR2 FQNEAQ (reference sequence). V was pared by 0 bases and J by 5 bases, with 13 bases between. The CDR3 sequence is 15 residues long.

The CDR3 DNA is TGTGCCAGCAGACAGGGCGGGAGGGACACCGGGGAGCTGTTTTTT. Protein product: CASRQGGRDTGELFF. The chain carries TRBV6-5 and TRBJ2-2; the match to TRBD2 covers 9 bases. Unmatched junction bases numbered 5, after V lost 6 bases and J lost 3 bases. The CDR3 contains 15 residues. Germline CDR1 reads MNHEY; CDR2 reads SVGAGI.

V and J are TRBV5-1 and TRBJ1-1, with a weak D call TRBD1 (6 bases). This CDR3 has 14 residues. The germline CDR1 and CDR2 sequences are SGHRS and YFSETQ. V lost 3 bases and J 2 bases, leaving 11 bases between the germline ends. The CDR3 coding sequence is TGCGCCAGCAGCTATGACAGGCCTAACACTGAAGCTTTCTTT. Translating gives CASSYDRPNTEAFF.

As DNA, the CDR3 is TGTGCCAGCAAGTTGGCGGGTAGCACAGATACGCAGTATTTT. It yields the protein CASKLAGSTDTQYF. The V call is TRBV11-1, the J call TRBJ2-3, with TRBD2 as a possible D gene (5 bases). V lost 7 bases, J lost 0 bases, and 11 bases lay in between. Germline V lookup: CDR1 SGHAT, CDR2 FQDESV (reference sequence). CDR3 size: 14 residues.

The chain employs TRBV7-2 and TRBJ2-5; the match to TRBD2 covers 10 bases. After removal of 5 bases from V and 3 bases from J, the junction contained 12 bases not matched to a gene. The CDR3 is made up of 17 amino acids. The germline gives CDR1 SGHTA, CDR2 FQGNSA. CDR3 region: CASSRLLAGVREETQYF. The CDR3 region has the DNA TGTGCCAGCAGCCGTCTCCTAGCGGGAGTCAGGGAAGAGACCCAGTACTTC.

About this clone itself: The identical CDR3 is also encoded by other nucleotide sequences in the sample. The rearrangement uses TRBV5-1 and TRBJ2-2, with a possible D match to TRBD1 (6 bases). The germline gives CDR1 SGHRS, CDR2 YFSETQ. V was clipped by 5 bases and J by 2 bases, with 10 bases between them. This CDR3 has 14 amino acids. The CDR3 region is CASSPDSNTGELFF. The CDR3 coding sequence is TGCGCCAGCAGTCCGGACAGTAACACCGGGGAGCTGTTTTTT. Using reference TRBV5-1 and TRBJ2-2 for the parts outside the CDR3, the full variable domain is KAGVTQTPRYLIKTRGQQVTLSCSPISGHRSVSWYQQTPGQGLQFLFEYFSETQRNKGNFPGRFSGRQFSNSRSEMNVSTLELGDSALYLCASSPDSNTGELFFGEGSRLTVL.

The chain has TRBV28 and TRBJ2-5; perhaps TRBD2 as D (6 bases). The V end was cut by 8 bases, the J end by 5 bases, with 27 bases between. Germline loops: CDR1 MDHEN, CDR2 SYDVKM. There are 17 residues in the CDR3. The DNA of the CDR3 is TGTGCCAGCCGGGGGATAGCGAGTAGACTAGAGGGGGAGACCCAGTACTTC. It codes for CASRGIASRLEGETQYF. The full variable domain, rest sourced from reference TRBV28 and TRBJ2-5, is DVKVTQSSRYLVKRTGEKVFLECVQDMDHENMFWYRQDPGLGLRLIYFSYDVKMKEKGDIPEGYSVSREKKERFSLILESASTNQTSMYLCASRGIASRLEGETQYFGPGTRLLVL.

The rearrangement uses TRBV5-1 and TRBJ2-2, with 7 bases fitting TRBD1. Losses at the gene ends were 0 bases for V and 1 base for J; bases not matched to a gene: 0. The germline V gene encodes CDR1 SGHRS and CDR2 YFSETQ. The CDR3 contains 15 residues. This chain's CDR3 is CASSLDRGNTGELFF. For the CDR3, the DNA is TGCGCCAGCAGCTTGGACAGGGGGAACACCGGGGAGCTGTTTTTT.

This clone turned up a few times. The rearrangement links TRBV7-9 to TRBJ2-1, with D uncertain. The CDR3 totals 13 residues. V gave up 2 bases and J gave up 6 bases, with 8 bases separating them. From germline, CDR1 is SEHNR and CDR2 FQNEAQ (reference sequence). The CDR3 is CASSLPGGNEQFF. The CDR3, as DNA: TGTGCCAGCAGCTTACCGGGTGGCAATGAGCAGTTCTTC.

This chain joins TRBV28 and TRBJ1-1; D perhaps matches TRBD1 (5 bases). The germline V gene encodes CDR1 MDHEN and CDR2 SYDVKM. V lost 2 bases and J lost 3, with 10 bases in between. The CDR3 is 14 amino acids. The chain's CDR3 is CASSLTGRDTEAFF. As DNA, the CDR3 is TGTGCCAGCAGTTTAACAGGACGGGACACTGAAGCTTTCTTT.

The chain joins TRBV27 to TRBJ2-1; 8 bases are shared with TRBD2. J lost 9 bases, V lost 8 bases, and 3 bases had no gene match. Germline CDR1 reads MNHEY; CDR2 reads SMNVEV (reference sequence). This CDR3 region has 11 residues. CDR3 amino acids: CASRGGVEQFF. CDR3 sequence (DNA): TGTGCCAGCCGGGGGGGGGTTGAGCAGTTCTTC.

In this sample, this clone turned up a few times. Additional DNA sequences in this sample encode the identical CDR3. The rearrangement links TRBV10-3 to TRBJ2-2; TRBD1 agrees at 7 bases. This CDR3 region has 13 residues. Losses at the gene ends were 4 bases for V and 4 bases for J; bases not matched to a gene: 0. The germline gives CDR1 ENHRY, CDR2 SYGVKD. DNA for the CDR3: TGTGCCATCAGTGGACAGGGCACCGGGGAGCTGTTTTTT. It encodes CAISGQGTGELFF.

The V call is TRBV6-5, the J call TRBJ1-2; D ambiguous. Per germline, CDR1 MNHEY and CDR2 SVGAGI. The CDR3 totals 14 residues. V was pared by 6 bases and J by 0 bases, with 11 bases between. The CDR3 nucleotides are TGTGCCAGCAGAAGGTCAGCGTCTAACTATGGCTACACCTTC. Translated, it gives CASRRSASNYGYTF.

The rearrangement links TRBV27 to TRBJ1-1; unclear D gene. The CDR3 covers 17 residues. Trimming cost V 5 bases and J 1 base, with 20 bases left between them. Germline CDR1 and CDR2: MNHEY and SMNVEV (reference sequence). The CDR3 sequence: CASSPQNAPEGNTEAFF. The CDR3 DNA is TGTGCCAGCAGTCCCCAGAACGCCCCTGAGGGGAACACTGAAGCTTTCTTT.

V and J are TRBV11-2 and TRBJ2-1; D gene unclear. The CDR3 extends over 13 amino acids. With 7 bases removed from V and 5 bases from J, the gap between germline ends came to 12 bases. CDR1 is SGHAT and CDR2 is FQNNGV in the germline V gene. The CDR3 is CASKAGINNEQFF. The DNA for the CDR3 is TGTGCCAGCAAGGCAGGAATAAACAATGAGCAGTTCTTC.

The gene calls are TRBV27 and TRBJ2-2, with 8 positions matching TRBD1. This CDR3 spans 16 amino acids. With V trimmed by 1 base and J by 1 base, 2 bases remained unmatched. The germline V gene encodes CDR1 MNHEY and CDR2 SMNVEV (reference sequence). Here the CDR3 DNA reads TGTGCCAGCAGTTTATTGGACAGGGAGAACACCGGGGAGCTGTTTTTT. Its protein product is CASSLLDRENTGELFF.